Shown below are 18 T cell receptor beta chains from a single sample sequenced in a study of shared clonotypes between healthy human individuals. Profiling relied on immunoSEQ multiplex PCR, and the TCRdb table lists in-frame clones only, not all of them. There are around 2,000,000 clones in the sample; about 95% occur only once, and 0.85% to 1.2% lies in the top ten. CD8 cells classed as naive were CD45RO-negative and positively selected for CCR7, excluding terminally differentiated effector memory CD45RA+ cells. Sequencing was done on a sample of naive CD8+ T cells sorted from blood. Every receptor here comes from a man aged 18 to 29 in good health.

The V gene is TRBV11-2, the J gene TRBJ2-2; unclear D gene. CDR3 length equals 15 residues. Trimming pared 1 base from V and 3 bases from J, leaving 9 bases between. Germline V lookup: CDR1 SGHAT, CDR2 FQNNGV. In nucleotides, the CDR3 is TGTGCCAGCAGCTTAGTGATCTCGCACACCGGGGAGCTGTTTTTT. This translates into CASSLVISHTGELFF.

V and J are TRBV7-2 and TRBJ2-1; D ambiguous. Per the germline V gene, CDR1 is SGHTA and CDR2 is FQGNSA. Trimming shortened V by 1 base and J by 9 bases, and 4 bases separated the two germline ends. The CDR3 spans 11 residues. The CDR3 sequence is CASSLVGEQFF. CDR3 nucleotides: TGTGCCAGCAGCTTAGTGGGTGAGCAGTTCTTC.

The chain links TRBV10-3 to TRBJ1-3; D gene unclear. This CDR3 is 15 amino acids long. V gave up 3 bases and J gave up 1 base, with 10 bases separating them. Germline lookup yields CDR1 ENHRY and CDR2 SYGVKD. CDR3 residues: CAISDGDLSGNTIYF. The CDR3 nucleotides are TGTGCCATCAGTGACGGAGACTTGTCTGGAAACACCATATATTTT.

The genes are TRBV5-1 and TRBJ2-1, with TRBD2 matching over 10 bases. After removal of 0 bases from V and 5 bases from J, the junction contained 5 bases not matched to a gene. CDR3 length: 16 amino acids. The germline V gene has CDR1 SGHRS and CDR2 YFSETQ. CDR3 in DNA: TGCGCCAGCAGCTTGGGGCTAGCGGGGGATAACAATGAGCAGTTCTTC. Its protein product is CASSLGLAGDNNEQFF.

The chain has TRBV7-6 and TRBJ2-1, with D unclear. The CDR3 consists of 16 residues. In germline, CDR1 is SGHVS, CDR2 FNYEAQ. Trimming stripped 4 bases from V and 0 bases from J, with 13 bases between. The DNA of the CDR3 is TGTGCCAGCAGCTCAGACGACGGAACCTCCTACAATGAGCAGTTCTTC. As protein: CASSSDDGTSYNEQFF.

V gene TRBV7-2 combines with J gene TRBJ2-1; 7 nucleotides line up with TRBD2. CDR1 is SGHTA and CDR2 is FQGNSA in the germline V gene. The V and J ends lost 5 bases and 4 bases, in that order; junction bases with no gene match: 11. The length of the CDR3 is 16 residues. CDR3 nucleotide sequence: TGTGCCAGCAGCCCTGGGGGAGCGGGACTTTACAATGAGCAGTTCTTC. Translation: CASSPGGAGLYNEQFF.

This clone was observed a single time. V and J are TRBV27 and TRBJ2-7; 8 bases map to TRBD1. Trimming removed 6 bases from V and 5 bases from J; junction bases left unmatched: 12. This CDR3 spans 15 amino acids. From germline, CDR1 is MNHEY and CDR2 SMNVEV (reference sequence). CDR3 coding DNA: TGTGCCAGCAGCTTAAGCGGGCAGGGGGCGGACGAGCAGTACTTC. Amino acid sequence: CASSLSGQGADEQYF.

The V call is TRBV4-3, the J call TRBJ1-5; D possibly corresponds to TRBD1 (6 bases). CDR1 is LGHNA, CDR2 YSLEER, per germline. The CDR3 is 14 amino acids. Between the trimmed V and J ends, which lost 0 bases and 7 bases, there was a span of 10 bases. The CDR3 reads CASSQDRGGQPQHF. The CDR3 DNA follows: TGCGCCAGCAGCCAAGACAGGGGAGGACAGCCCCAGCATTTT.

The V and J genes are TRBV9 and TRBJ2-1, with 8 bases that match TRBD1. CDR1 and CDR2 (germline): SGDLS, YYNGEE. Germline trimming cut 0 bases from V and 3 bases from J; bases unmatched to any gene: 5. The CDR3 consists of 16 residues. As DNA, the CDR3 is TGTGCCAGCAGCGTAGAGGGACAGGCGGACTACAATGAGCAGTTCTTC. This encodes CASSVEGQADYNEQFF. The full variable domain, its missing parts supplied by reference TRBV9 and TRBJ2-1, is DSGVTQTPKHLITATGQRVTLRCSPRSGDLSVYWYQQSLDQGLQFLIQYYNGEERAKGNILERFSAQQFPDLHSELNLSSLELGDSALYFCASSVEGQADYNEQFFGPGTRLTVL.

This clone showed up just once. The chain carries TRBV7-2 and TRBJ2-1; 9 bases are shared with TRBD1. CDR1 is SGHTA, CDR2 FQGNSA, per germline. V lost 3 bases, J lost 4 bases, and 4 bases stayed unmatched. This CDR3 region has 15 residues. The CDR3 here is CASSFNRGRYNEQFF. The CDR3 nucleotides are TGTGCCAGCAGCTTTAACAGGGGGCGATACAATGAGCAGTTCTTC.

The genes are TRBV30 and TRBJ1-1; the D gene is possibly TRBD1 (5 bases). Germline lookup yields CDR1 GTSNPN and CDR2 SVGIG (reference sequence). V shed 3 bases and J shed 5 bases, with 13 bases lying between them. The CDR3 has 13 amino acids. This CDR3 is CAWSPDSWTEAFF. In DNA, the CDR3 is TGTGCCTGGAGCCCCGACAGCTGGACTGAAGCTTTCTTT.

This sequence joins TRBV9 and TRBJ1-3; D might be TRBD1 (6 bases). CDR1 is SGDLS, CDR2 YYNGEE, per germline. The V end was cut by 0 bases, the J end by 2 bases, with 9 bases between. This CDR3 is built from 15 residues. The CDR3 spells CASSVGTGPGNTIYF. CDR3 bases: TGTGCCAGCAGCGTAGGTACAGGGCCTGGAAACACCATATATTTT.

The chain links TRBV28 to TRBJ2-7, with 7 bases that match TRBD2. The CDR3 length is 14 residues. Germline-derived CDR1 and CDR2 are MDHEN and SYDVKM. V shed 3 bases and J 3 bases; nucleotides not matched to a gene: 5. This CDR3 reads CASSFESGNYEQYF. CDR3 DNA sequence: TGTGCCAGCAGTTTCGAGAGCGGGAACTACGAGCAGTACTTC.

This sequence joins TRBV5-4 and TRBJ2-5, with D perhaps TRBD2 (5 bases). The CDR3 covers 15 residues. Trimming took off 3 bases at V and 5 bases at J, with 17 bases between the two ends. Germline V gene sequence: CDR1 SGHNT, CDR2 YYREEE (reference sequence). CDR3 residues: CASSYTETSTETQYF. The CDR3 nucleotides read TGTGCCAGCAGCTATACGGAAACTAGTACGGAGACCCAGTACTTC. Complete variable domain (other parts from reference TRBV5-4 and TRBJ2-5): ETGVTQSPTHLIKTRGQQVTLRCSSQSGHNTVSWYQQALGQGPQFIFQYYREEENGRGNFPPRFSGLQFPNYSSELNVNALELDDSALYLCASSYTETSTETQYFGPGTRLLVL.

Only one count was recorded for this clone. The chain recombines TRBV7-8 with TRBJ2-1; D unclear. CDR3 length: 14 residues. CDR1 SGHVS and CDR2 FQNEAQ come from the germline V gene. With 4 bases removed from V and 3 bases from J, the gap between germline ends came to 10 bases. CDR3 sequence: CASSSPSDYNEQFF. The CDR3 DNA sequence: TGTGCCAGCAGCTCCCCCAGCGACTACAATGAGCAGTTCTTC. The variable domain in full, with the rest retrieved from reference TRBV7-8 and TRBJ2-1, is GAGVSQSPRYKVAKRGQDVALRCDPISGHVSLFWYQQALGQGPEFLTYFQNEAQLDKSGLPSDRFFAERPEGSVSTLKIQRTQQEDSAVYLCASSSPSDYNEQFFGPGTRLTVL.

On this clone: Sequence at one end of the junction differs from germline and may be a read error. The same CDR3 is also encoded by other DNA sequences in this sample. The chain combines TRBV7-7 with TRBJ2-2; D is uncertain. The CDR3 runs 13 residues. Germline lookup yields CDR1 SSHAT and CDR2 FNYEAQ (reference sequence). CDR3 protein: CASSLEGTGELFF. CDR3 nucleotide sequence: TGTGCTAGCAGCTTAGAAGGAACCGGGGAGCTGTTTTTT.

A word on this clone: Other DNA sequences in the sample encode the same CDR3. This rearrangement joins TRBV27 to TRBJ2-7; tentatively, D is TRBD2 (6 bases). The ends were cut back, 3 bases at V and 2 bases at J, with 8 bases in the middle. Germline V gives CDR1 MNHEY, CDR2 SMNVEV (reference sequence). This CDR3 region has 13 residues. CDR3 DNA: TGTGCCAGCAGTTTCGGGGGAACCTACGAGCAGTACTTC. Its protein product is CASSFGGTYEQYF.

This clone came up once. The V call is TRBV27, the J call TRBJ2-1; D call uncertain. This CDR3 has 14 residues. Germline CDR1 reads MNHEY; CDR2 reads SMNVEV (reference sequence). The V end was cut by 4 bases, the J end by 4 bases, with 11 bases between. The chain's CDR3 is CASSSLGRYNEQFF. In DNA form, the CDR3 reads TGTGCCAGCAGTTCCCTGGGCAGGTACAATGAGCAGTTCTTC.